These 20 T cell receptor beta chains were all obtained from the same sample, sequenced in a study of T cell repertoires in cytomegalovirus infection. These receptors are not linked to any known antigen. Each CDR3 protein is one row after TCRdb ran MiXCR on the reads. This table holds hundreds of thousands of distinct CDR3 sequences, roughly 28% found once. Sequencing was performed on cultured PBMCs, taken from culture after CMV antigen stimulation. All receptors derive from a human donor in good health (CMV status not recorded). Some clones in this sample may be carry-over from other donors' samples.

The chain carries TRBV24-1 and TRBJ1-5; the D is unclear. V dropped 4 bases and J dropped 0 bases, with 6 bases sitting between them. The CDR3 totals 14 residues. The germline V gene has CDR1 KGHDR and CDR2 SFDVKD. The CDR3 sequence is CATSDFNSNQPQHF. The CDR3 DNA reads TGTGCCACCAGTGACTTCAATAGCAATCAGCCCCAGCATTTT.

The sample holds one count of this clonotype. CDR3 coding DNA: TGTGCCAGCAGCTTAGCGCTAGAAGATCGAAATGGCTACACCTTC. Protein sequence: CASSLALEDRNGYTF. This chain uses TRBV7-9 with TRBJ1-2; no clear D. There are 15 residues in the CDR3. Germline-derived CDR1 and CDR2 are SEHNR and FQNEAQ (reference sequence). V gave up 0 bases and J gave up 6 bases, with 14 bases separating them. Full variable domain (rest looked up from reference TRBV7-9 and TRBJ1-2): DTGVSQNPRHKITKRGQNVTFRCDPISEHNRLYWYRQTLGQGPEFLTYFQNEAQLEKSRLLSDRFSAERPKGSFSTLEIQRTEQGDSAMYLCASSLALEDRNGYTFGSGTRLTVV.

The sample holds a few counts of this clonotype. This sequence joins TRBV7-2 and TRBJ2-7; D is unclear. The CDR3 contains 15 residues. CDR1 SGHTA and CDR2 FQGNSA come from the germline V gene. Trimming removed 1 base from V and 1 base from J, with 11 bases in between. CDR3 residues: CASSLGAVESYEQYF. The DNA of the CDR3 is TGTGCCAGCAGCTTAGGGGCGGTAGAGTCCTACGAGCAGTACTTC.

The chain uses TRBV27 and TRBJ2-5; TRBD1 matches at 8 bases. The germline CDR1 and CDR2 sequences are MNHEY and SMNVEV (reference sequence). V lost 6 bases, J lost 4 bases, and 4 bases stayed unmatched. CDR3 length: 13 amino acids. CDR3 nucleotides: TGTGCCAGCAGGAAACAGGGGGGAGAGACCCAGTACTTC. It is translated as CASRKQGGETQYF.

The V and J genes are TRBV11-2 and TRBJ1-6; TRBD1 is a possible D gene (5 bases). The CDR3 runs 14 residues. V was pared by 5 bases and J by 9 bases, with 14 bases between. Germline V CDR1 and CDR2: SGHAT, FQNNGV. The CDR3 DNA sequence: TGTGCCAGCAGCGTCGGGATTCAGGGTTCACCCCTCCACTTT. Amino acids: CASSVGIQGSPLHF.

The table lists this clonotype with many counts. The chain is built from TRBV7-9 and TRBJ1-4; D is undetermined. Germline V gives CDR1 SEHNR, CDR2 FQNEAQ (reference sequence). The CDR3 extends over 12 amino acids. Between the trimmed V and J ends, which lost 3 bases and 4 bases, there was a span of 3 bases. CDR3: CASSFDNEKLFF. CDR3 sequence (DNA): TGTGCCAGCAGCTTTGATAATGAAAAACTGTTTTTT.

This sequence joins TRBV18 and TRBJ2-7; D is undetermined. V lost 1 base to trimming and J lost 2 bases, with 6 bases between them. This CDR3 is 13 amino acids long. The germline CDR1 and CDR2 sequences are KGHSH and LQKENI. CDR3 residues: CASSPQETYEQYF. The CDR3 coding sequence is TGTGCCAGCTCACCACAGGAGACCTACGAGCAGTACTTC.

The chain has TRBV7-3 and TRBJ1-6, with 7 bases that match TRBD1. V was pared by 5 bases and J by 7 bases, with 5 bases of the junction left unmatched. Germline V gene data show CDR1 as SGHTA and CDR2 as FQGTGA. The CDR3 extends over 14 amino acids. CDR3 amino acids: CASSRDSRNSPLHF. The CDR3 nucleotides read TGTGCCAGCAGCAGGGACAGTAGGAATTCACCCCTCCACTTT.

This clonotype was picked up a small number of times. The chain joins TRBV11-2 to TRBJ2-7; 8 bases agree with TRBD1. The CDR3 covers 14 residues. The V gene's germline CDR1 is SGHAT and CDR2 FQNNGV. Trimming cost V 5 bases and J 2 bases; bases outside gene matches: 5. CDR3 coding DNA: TGTGCCAGCAGCCGCCGGGACAGGACCTACGAGCAGTACTTC. Its protein is CASSRRDRTYEQYF.

This chain uses TRBV20-1 with TRBJ1-6; D is uncertain. Germline CDR1 reads DFQATT; CDR2 reads SNEGSKA (reference sequence). Trimming took off 1 base at V and 2 bases at J, with 12 bases between the two ends. The CDR3 has 16 residues. The CDR3 sequence: CSARVGFGTYNSPLHF. In DNA form, the CDR3 reads TGCAGTGCTAGAGTGGGATTTGGGACCTATAATTCACCCCTCCACTTT.

The V call is TRBV27, the J call TRBJ2-3; unclear D gene. CDR3 size: 11 residues. Germline V gene data show CDR1 as MNHEY and CDR2 as SMNVEV (reference sequence). The V end was cut by 6 bases, the J end by 7 bases, with 8 bases between. The CDR3 DNA reads TGTGCCAGCAGCCTTGGGAATACGCAGTATTTT. Translated, it gives CASSLGNTQYF.

The rearrangement uses TRBV6-5 and TRBJ1-5; tentative D call: TRBD1 (5 bases). V was trimmed by 11 bases and J by 3 bases, leaving 14 bases between them. The germline CDR1 and CDR2 sequences are MNHEY and SVGAGI. The CDR3 is 13 residues long. The CDR3 region has the DNA TGTGCCGGCACAGGCAGTTACAATCAGCCCCAGCATTTT. Translated, it gives CAGTGSYNQPQHF.

This clonotype was detected many times. This chain joins TRBV11-2 and TRBJ2-1, with D perhaps TRBD2 (6 bases). The CDR3 runs to 15 residues. V gave up 0 bases and J gave up 3 bases, with 9 bases separating them. CDR1 is SGHAT, CDR2 FQNNGV, per germline. This chain's CDR3 is CASSLEAGSYNEQFF. The DNA of the CDR3 is TGTGCCAGCAGCTTAGAAGCGGGTAGCTACAATGAGCAGTTCTTC.

V usage is TRBV12-3 or TRBV12-4 and J usage is TRBJ2-1; D is unclear. Between the trimmed V and J ends, which lost 6 bases and 4 bases, there was a span of 19 bases. The CDR3 totals 16 residues. As DNA, the CDR3 is TGTGCCAGCAGCTCGTCTCTGCGGACCGTTTACAATGAGCAGTTCTTC. It codes for CASSSSLRTVYNEQFF.

The chain employs TRBV27 and TRBJ1-1, with 7 bases aligning to TRBD1. The CDR3 covers 16 residues. Germline values: CDR1 MNHEY, CDR2 SMNVEV (reference sequence). The V segment lost 2 bases and the J segment 3 bases; nucleotides outside the gene matches: 9. The CDR3 DNA reads TGTGCCAGCAGTTTAAGGGGGCGCGGGTCTGACACTGAAGCTTTCTTT. Amino acids: CASSLRGRGSDTEAFF.

This clonotype was counted a few times. This chain joins TRBV28 and TRBJ2-4; TRBD1 might be the D (6 bases). CDR1 and CDR2 from the germline V gene are MDHEN and SYDVKM. The CDR3 length is 14 residues. Trimming took 1 base from V and 8 from J, leaving 12 bases between them. Here the CDR3 DNA reads TGTGCCAGCAGTTTATCAGGGGTGATGCACATTCAGTACTTC. Translation gives CASSLSGVMHIQYF.

J is TRBJ2-1 and V is TRBV2; TRBD2 might be the D (6 bases). Germline-derived CDR1 and CDR2 are SNHLY and FYNNEI. V lost 8 bases to trimming and J lost 9 bases, with 17 bases between them. The CDR3 loop spans 13 amino acids. CDR3 sequence: CASGGMGRGEQFF. The CDR3 DNA is TGTGCCAGCGGAGGGATGGGGCGGGGTGAGCAGTTCTTC.

The chain carries TRBV14 and TRBJ1-1; 7 nucleotides align to TRBD1. With V trimmed by 4 bases and J by 7 bases, 12 bases remained unmatched. The CDR3 loop spans 15 amino acids. CDR1 is SGHDN and CDR2 is FVKESK in the germline V gene. The CDR3 bases are TGTGCCAGCAGCCTCAGTTTTGGGACAGAACTTGAAGCTTTCTTT. The encoded protein is CASSLSFGTELEAFF.

This clonotype showed up just a few times. V gene TRBV2 combines with J gene TRBJ1-3; D perhaps matches TRBD1 (5 bases). Per germline, CDR1 SNHLY and CDR2 FYNNEI. The CDR3 is made up of 15 amino acids. Trimming removed 0 bases at V and 0 bases at J, with 6 bases between. CDR3 residues: CASSEATVSGNTIYF. CDR3 bases: TGTGCCAGCAGTGAAGCGACAGTCTCTGGAAACACCATATATTTT.

The rearrangement uses TRBV12-3 or TRBV12-4 and TRBJ1-1; possible D gene TRBD1, 5 bases. V lost 5 bases and J lost 4, with 17 bases in between. The CDR3 is 15 residues long. CDR3 sequence reads: CASSPSPGISTEAFF. DNA for the CDR3: TGTGCCAGCAGTCCCTCTCCAGGGATTAGCACTGAAGCTTTCTTT.